One and the same sample provided the 5 T cell receptor beta chains below, sequenced in a study of cytomegalovirus exposure and HLA in healthy donors (dated by TCRdb to the late 2010s). The library was prepared using the immunoSEQ multiplex PCR assay. The table comes from immuneACCESS by way of TCRdb, which keeps in-frame sequences with V and J called. Part of the clones is missing from these tables; in studies checked, under half for an unresolved V gene and the rest for unknown reasons. The sample table holds 100,000 to 150,000 clones, of which more than 70% were seen once. Clones ranked in the top ten supply approximately 1.3% of the sample. Specimen: PBMCs. The source is a man younger than 45 in good health and CMV-seronegative.

CDR3 loop: CASSHRSTDTQYF. The CDR3 DNA is TGTGCCAGCAGTCACCGGAGCACAGATACGCAGTATTTT. This chain uses TRBV28 with TRBJ2-3; the D is unclear. Germline CDR1 and CDR2: MDHEN and SYDVKM. The length of the CDR3 is 13 residues. Trimming cost V 5 bases and J 0 bases, with 6 bases left between them.

The rearrangement uses TRBV5-1 and TRBJ2-3; 10 bases are shared with TRBD2. J was trimmed by 0 bases and V by 1 base; bases with no gene match: 8. There are 18 residues in the CDR3. From germline, CDR1 is SGHRS and CDR2 YFSETQ. This chain's CDR3 is CASSLTSGIPTSTDTQYF. The CDR3 bases are TGCGCCAGCAGCTTGACTAGCGGGATCCCAACGAGCACAGATACGCAGTATTTT.

V gene TRBV29-1 combines with J gene TRBJ2-7, with 8 bases identical to TRBD1. After removal of 7 bases from V and 0 bases from J, the junction contained 8 bases not matched to a gene. The CDR3 runs to 14 residues. Germline V gene lookup returns CDR1 SQVTM and CDR2 ANQGSEA. The CDR3 nucleotides read TGCAGCGCTCGGACAGGGCTGAGCTCCTACGAGCAGTACTTC. This sequence encodes CSARTGLSSYEQYF.

The J gene is TRBJ1-1, the V gene TRBV5-1; D possibly corresponds to TRBD1 (6 bases). The germline V gene encodes CDR1 SGHRS and CDR2 YFSETQ. V was pared by 2 bases and J by 6 bases, with 17 bases between. The CDR3 is 15 amino acids. The CDR3 sequence is CASSLGQGLQPEAFF. The CDR3 DNA reads TGCGCCAGCAGCTTAGGTCAGGGGCTACAACCTGAAGCTTTCTTT.

The J gene is TRBJ2-1, the V gene TRBV2; D ambiguous. Germline loops: CDR1 SNHLY, CDR2 FYNNEI. This CDR3 comprises 13 residues. V lost 4 bases and J 5 bases, leaving 9 bases between the germline ends. The CDR3, as DNA: TGTGCCAGCAGTGCGTCACGGGACAATGAGCAGTTCTTC. It codes for CASSASRDNEQFF.